A selection of T cell receptor beta chains follows, all from one sample in a study of response to subunit inactivated influenza vaccine. TCRdb passed the RT-PCR reads through MiXCR, listing each CDR3 protein once. The sample holds more than 550,000 distinct CDR3 sequences, over 9.5% seen once. The sequenced sample was PBMCs from blood, obtained on the day of vaccination. The receptors derive from a man over 45 who received an inactivated influenza vaccine. Both conserved end residues are part of each CDR3.

len	v_gene	j_gene	CDR3aa
16	TRBV4-2	TRBJ2-6	CASSQDRVSGANVLTF
15	TRBV5-1	TRBJ2-7	CASSIFAGPTYEQYF
15	TRBV3-1	TRBJ2-4	CASSQDPSSKNIQYF
15	TRBV6-2/TRBV6-3	TRBJ2-7	CASRDPGQGPSEQYF
16	TRBV20-1	TRBJ2-1	CSARALAGTSYNEQFF
14	TRBV7-9	TRBJ2-7	CASSSHGLAYEQYF
13	TRBV29-1	TRBJ1-1	CSVAPGQAGEAFF
18	TRBV10-3	TRBJ2-6	CAISEFSGRDSGANVLTF
14	TRBV7-8	TRBJ2-7	CASSPGGGLYEQYF
16	TRBV9	TRBJ2-3	CASSTRQGGNTDTQYF
14	TRBV24-1	TRBJ2-5	CATSDWGSQETQYF
16	TRBV12-3/TRBV12-4	TRBJ2-4	CASSLIKRESKNIQYF
15	TRBV24-1	TRBJ2-1	CATSEVSGGRNEQFF
18	TRBV20-1	TRBJ2-1	CSAREWASGSSGYNEQFF
13	TRBV20-1	TRBJ1-5	CSARVQLDQPQHF
14	TRBV7-9	TRBJ2-3	CASRAPASTDTQYF
14	TRBV4-2	TRBJ1-6	CASSSQGDNSPLHF
16	TRBV27	TRBJ2-4	CASSLRRSMAKNIQYF
15	TRBV7-9	TRBJ2-7	CASSLLTATSGEQYF
15	TRBV7-9	TRBJ2-3	CASSGRFAGTDTQYF
12	TRBV12-3/TRBV12-4	TRBJ1-3	CASTRGGNTIYF
18	TRBV20-1	TRBJ2-7	CNARKRLDRGLISYEQYF
14	TRBV20-1	TRBJ2-5	CSANGLAGRETQYF
15	TRBV15	TRBJ2-5	CATSLWTGGLETQYF
18	TRBV23-1	TRBJ2-7	CASSQPRPGQGMPYEQYF
15	TRBV4-1	TRBJ2-7	CASSPRTDTTYEQYF
13	TRBV20-1	TRBJ1-5	CSVSLPGGQPQHF
15	TRBV5-1	TRBJ2-2	CASSFRTSNTGELFF
12	TRBV4-3	TRBJ2-3	CASGHNRDTQYF
15	TRBV10-3	TRBJ2-3	CAISGRVAGEDTQYF
20	TRBV11-2	TRBJ2-3	CASSGMGLAGALRHTDTQYF
16	TRBV28	TRBJ2-1	CASSLWVAGGRNEQFF
15	TRBV5-1	TRBJ1-2	CASSLDRGLDYGYTF
15	TRBV7-2	TRBJ2-3	CASSLFGGTTDTQYF
14	TRBV5-1	TRBJ2-5	CASSPGAAQETQYF
16	TRBV20-1	TRBJ2-1	CSATVEDRAVYNEQFF
15	TRBV20-1	TRBJ2-3	CSARRGQGSTDTQYF
16	TRBV7-8	TRBJ2-1	CASSLEQGGLYNEQFF
15	TRBV5-5	TRBJ2-7	CASSLERQGDYEQYF
11	TRBV10-3	TRBJ2-7	CAIRRGYEQYF
14	TRBV27	TRBJ1-5	CASSLGSFNQPQHF
13	TRBV28	TRBJ2-2	CASSPDDTGELFF
14	TRBV6-1	TRBJ2-2	CASRPDRETGELFF
15	TRBV7-2	TRBJ2-1	CASSWGQGSVNEQFF
15	TRBV7-3	TRBJ2-1	CASSPLAGAYNEQFF
14	TRBV29-1	TRBJ2-5	CSVDVGLAGVSQYF
12	TRBV12-3/TRBV12-4	TRBJ2-7	CASSLGLHEQYF
14	TRBV12-3/TRBV12-4	TRBJ2-5	CASSFGTGLETQYF
15	TRBV15	TRBJ2-7	CATSREDRQTYEQYF
16	TRBV5-1	TRBJ2-1	CASTLTGLAGGNEQFF
14	TRBV25-1	TRBJ2-2	CASSDSMNTGELFF
13	TRBV3-1	TRBJ2-7	CASPYSLSYEQYF
15	TRBV27	TRBJ2-7	CASSFGGRGAYEQYF
13	TRBV20-1	TRBJ2-4	CSAPGQGRNIQYF
11	TRBV6-6	TRBJ1-2	CASSYRRQLAF
12	TRBV29-1	TRBJ2-7	CSVEHSSYEQYF
13	TRBV20-1	TRBJ1-2	CSARPAGPYGYTF